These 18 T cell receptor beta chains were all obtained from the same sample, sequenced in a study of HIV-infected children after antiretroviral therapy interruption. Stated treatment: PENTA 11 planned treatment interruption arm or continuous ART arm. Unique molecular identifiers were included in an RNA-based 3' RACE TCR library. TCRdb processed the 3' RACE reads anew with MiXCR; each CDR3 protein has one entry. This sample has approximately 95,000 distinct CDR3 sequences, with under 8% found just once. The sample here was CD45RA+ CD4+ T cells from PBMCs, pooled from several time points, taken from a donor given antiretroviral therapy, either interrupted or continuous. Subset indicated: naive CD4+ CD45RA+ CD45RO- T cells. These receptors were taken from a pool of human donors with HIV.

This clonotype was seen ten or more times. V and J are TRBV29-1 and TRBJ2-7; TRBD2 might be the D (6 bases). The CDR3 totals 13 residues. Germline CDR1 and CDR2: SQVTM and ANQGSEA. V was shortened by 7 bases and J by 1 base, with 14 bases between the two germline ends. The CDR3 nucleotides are TGCAGCGCTCGTCTTGGGGGGTCCTACGAGCAGTACTTC. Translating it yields CSARLGGSYEQYF.

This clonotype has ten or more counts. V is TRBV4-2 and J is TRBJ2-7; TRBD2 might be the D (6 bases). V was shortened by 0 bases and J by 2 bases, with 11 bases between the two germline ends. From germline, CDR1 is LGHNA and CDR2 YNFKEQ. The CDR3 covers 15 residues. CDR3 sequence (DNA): TGTGCCAGCAGCCAAGATTTGGAGCGGGCCTACGAGCAGTACTTC. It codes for CASSQDLERAYEQYF.

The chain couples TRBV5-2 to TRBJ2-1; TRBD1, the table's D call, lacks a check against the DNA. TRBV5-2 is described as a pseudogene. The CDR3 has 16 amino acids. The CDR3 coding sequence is TGTGCCAGCAACGGCGGACATTCGAGCTCCTACAATGAGCAGTTCTTC. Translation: CASNGGHSSSYNEQFF.

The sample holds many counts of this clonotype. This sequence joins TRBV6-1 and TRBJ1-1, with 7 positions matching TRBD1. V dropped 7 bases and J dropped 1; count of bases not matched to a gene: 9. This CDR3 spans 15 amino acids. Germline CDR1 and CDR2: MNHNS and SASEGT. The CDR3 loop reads CASNKEGARNTEAFF. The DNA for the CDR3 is TGTGCCAGCAACAAGGAGGGGGCCAGGAACACTGAAGCTTTCTTT.

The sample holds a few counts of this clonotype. CDR3 nucleotides: TGTGCCAGCACCCGGCCTAGGGCGCGCAATCAGCCCCAGCATTTT. Its translation is CASTRPRARNQPQHF. V gene TRBV28 combines with J gene TRBJ1-5; no firm D call. Trimming stripped 7 bases from V and 2 bases from J, with 15 bases between. Germline lookup yields CDR1 MDHEN and CDR2 SYDVKM. There are 15 residues in the CDR3.

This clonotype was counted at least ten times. CDR3 sequence (DNA): TGTGCCAGCAGTTTCACCGGGTCACCCCTCCACTTT. This encodes CASSFTGSPLHF. The chain combines TRBV12-3 or TRBV12-4 with TRBJ1-6; no reliable D call. The CDR3 length is 12 residues. The V end lost 3 bases, the J end lost 10 bases, and 7 bases lay between the germline ends.

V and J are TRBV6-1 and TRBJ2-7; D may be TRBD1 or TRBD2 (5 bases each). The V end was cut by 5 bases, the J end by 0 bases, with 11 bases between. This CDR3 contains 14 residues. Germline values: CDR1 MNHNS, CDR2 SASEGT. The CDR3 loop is CASSIRDGSYEQYF. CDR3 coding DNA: TGTGCCAGCAGTATCCGGGACGGCTCCTACGAGCAGTACTTC.

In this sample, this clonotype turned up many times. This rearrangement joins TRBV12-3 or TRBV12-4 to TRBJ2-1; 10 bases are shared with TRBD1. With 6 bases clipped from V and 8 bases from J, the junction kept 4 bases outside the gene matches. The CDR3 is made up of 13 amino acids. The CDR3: CASSRQGAYEQFF. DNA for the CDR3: TGTGCCAGCAGCCGACAGGGGGCCTATGAGCAGTTCTTC.

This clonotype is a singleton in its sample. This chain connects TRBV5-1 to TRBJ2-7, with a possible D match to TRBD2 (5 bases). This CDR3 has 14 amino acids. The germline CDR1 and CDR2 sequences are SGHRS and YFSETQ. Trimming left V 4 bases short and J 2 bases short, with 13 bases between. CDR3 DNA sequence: TGCGCCAGCAGCCCTACGGACGGGACCTACGAGCAGTACTTC. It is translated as CASSPTDGTYEQYF.

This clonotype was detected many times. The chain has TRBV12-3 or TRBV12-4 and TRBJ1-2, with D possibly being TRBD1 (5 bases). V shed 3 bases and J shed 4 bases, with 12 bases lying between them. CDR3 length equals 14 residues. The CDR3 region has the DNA TGTGCCAGCAGTTTCCAAGGGACCACCTATGGCTACACCTTC. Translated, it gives CASSFQGTTYGYTF.

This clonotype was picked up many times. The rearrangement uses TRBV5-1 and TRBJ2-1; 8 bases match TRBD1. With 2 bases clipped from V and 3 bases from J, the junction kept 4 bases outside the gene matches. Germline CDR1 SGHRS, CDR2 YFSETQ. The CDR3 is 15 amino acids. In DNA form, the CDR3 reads TGCGCCAGCAGCTTCCGGGACAGGTACTACAATGAGCAGTTCTTC. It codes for CASSFRDRYYNEQFF.

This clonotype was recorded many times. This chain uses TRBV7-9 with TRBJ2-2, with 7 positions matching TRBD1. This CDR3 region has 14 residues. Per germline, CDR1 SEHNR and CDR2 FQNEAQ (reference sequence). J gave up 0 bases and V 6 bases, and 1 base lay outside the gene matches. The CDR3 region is CASRGQPNTGELFF. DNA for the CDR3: TGTGCCAGCAGGGGACAGCCGAACACCGGGGAGCTGTTTTTT.

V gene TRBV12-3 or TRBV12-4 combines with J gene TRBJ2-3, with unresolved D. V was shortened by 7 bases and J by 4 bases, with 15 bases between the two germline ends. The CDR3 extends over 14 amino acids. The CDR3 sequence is CASIHERRPDTQYF. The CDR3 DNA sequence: TGTGCCAGCATCCATGAACGCAGACCAGATACGCAGTATTTT.

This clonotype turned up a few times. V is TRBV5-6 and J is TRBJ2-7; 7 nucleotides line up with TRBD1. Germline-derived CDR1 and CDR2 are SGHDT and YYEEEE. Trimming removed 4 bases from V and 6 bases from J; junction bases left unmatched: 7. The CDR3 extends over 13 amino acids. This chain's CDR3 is CASSVDRPSEQYF. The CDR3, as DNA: TGTGCCAGCAGCGTGGACAGGCCGTCCGAGCAGTACTTC.

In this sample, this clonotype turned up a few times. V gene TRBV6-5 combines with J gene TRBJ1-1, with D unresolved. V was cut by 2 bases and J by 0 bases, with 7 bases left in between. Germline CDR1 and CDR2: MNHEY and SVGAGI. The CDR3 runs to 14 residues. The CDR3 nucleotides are TGTGCCAGCAGTTACAGTAGGATGAACACTGAAGCTTTCTTT. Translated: CASSYSRMNTEAFF.

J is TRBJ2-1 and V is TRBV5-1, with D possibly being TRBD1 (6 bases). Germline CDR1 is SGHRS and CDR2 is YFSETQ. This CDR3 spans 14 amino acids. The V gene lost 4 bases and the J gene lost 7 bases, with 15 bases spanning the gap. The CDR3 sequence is CASSPRQGWNEQFF. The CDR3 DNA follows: TGCGCCAGCAGCCCACGTCAGGGGTGGAATGAGCAGTTCTTC.

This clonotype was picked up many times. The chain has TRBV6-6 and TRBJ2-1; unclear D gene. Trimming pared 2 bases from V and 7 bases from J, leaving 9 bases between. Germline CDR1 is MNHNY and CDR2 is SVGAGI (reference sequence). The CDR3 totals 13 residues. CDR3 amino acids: CASSYASGNEQFF. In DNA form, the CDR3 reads TGTGCCAGCAGTTACGCTTCTGGGAATGAGCAGTTCTTC.

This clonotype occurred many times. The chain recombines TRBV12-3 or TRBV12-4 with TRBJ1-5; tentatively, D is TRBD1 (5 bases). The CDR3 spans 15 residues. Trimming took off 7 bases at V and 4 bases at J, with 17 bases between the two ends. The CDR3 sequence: CASTHGDRINQPQHF. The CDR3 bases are TGTGCCAGCACCCATGGGGACCGAATAAATCAGCCCCAGCATTTT.